What follows are 14 T cell receptor beta chains derived from one specimen sequenced in a study of cytomegalovirus exposure and HLA in healthy donors (dated by TCRdb to about 2017). Library generation was performed with the immunoSEQ multiplex PCR assay. For the multiplex PCR, a mixture combining 60 forward primers for TCR Vbeta segments and 13 reverse primers for TCR Jbeta segments was used. The immuneACCESS repertoire file appears here via TCRdb, limited to in-frame rearrangements. These files lack a portion of the clones; in checked studies, under half of the deficit traces to unresolved V genes, and the cause of the others is not known. This sample is represented by around 200,000 clones; 75% to 90% of them were singletons. The leading ten clones occupy less than 0.35% of the sample. The sequenced sample consisted of PBMCs. The receptors come from a woman younger than 45 in good health and CMV-seronegative.

The rearrangement uses TRBV19 and TRBJ2-1; 8 nucleotides agree with TRBD2. The CDR3 covers 16 residues. CDR1 and CDR2 from the germline V gene are LNHDA and SQIVND (reference sequence). Germline trimming cut 6 bases from V and 5 bases from J; bases unmatched to any gene: 12. Written as DNA, the CDR3 is TGTGCCAGTAGAACCAATACGGGACTAGGGGACAATGAGCAGTTCTTC. Its protein is CASRTNTGLGDNEQFF.

V and J are TRBV6-1 and TRBJ2-5; 9 bases map to TRBD2. The CDR3 extends over 15 amino acids. Germline V gene sequence: CDR1 MNHNS, CDR2 SASEGT. V trimming: 5 bases; J trimming: 1 base; junction bases outside the gene matches: 5. The CDR3 coding sequence is TGTGCCAGCAGTATCCTAGCGGGGCCCCAAGAGACCCAGTACTTC. This codes for CASSILAGPQETQYF.

The chain recombines TRBV2 with TRBJ2-7, with 11 bases aligning to TRBD2. The CDR3 runs 15 residues. Germline CDR1 is SNHLY and CDR2 is FYNNEI. The ends lost 4 bases at V and 3 bases at J; junction bases unmatched: 5. The CDR3 DNA follows: TGTGCCAGCAGTGCGGGACTAGCGGAATACTACGAGCAGTACTTC. Translation gives CASSAGLAEYYEQYF. Together with reference TRBV2 and TRBJ2-7, the CDR3 gives the full variable domain: EPEVTQTPSHQVTQMGQEVILRCVPISNHLYFYWYRQILGQKVEFLVSFYNNEISEKSEIFDDQFSVERPDGSNFTLKIRSTKLEDSAMYFCASSAGLAEYYEQYFGPGTRLTVT.

The chain carries TRBV9 and TRBJ2-1, with 7 bases identical to TRBD1. Losses at the gene ends were 2 bases for V and 12 bases for J; bases not matched to a gene: 14. The CDR3 runs 15 residues. CDR1 SGDLS and CDR2 YYNGEE come from the germline V gene. This chain's CDR3 is CASSVRQGHYSGQFF. Here the CDR3 DNA reads TGTGCCAGCAGCGTCCGACAGGGCCACTACAGTGGGCAGTTCTTC.

V and J are TRBV10-2 and TRBJ2-1; 11 bases line up with TRBD2. This CDR3 spans 16 amino acids. Germline assignment: CDR1 WSHSY and CDR2 SAAADI. V lost 7 bases, J lost 7 bases, and 12 bases stayed unmatched. CDR3 sequence: CASTHLSGRAGNEQFF. CDR3 coding DNA: TGCGCCAGCACACACCTTAGCGGGAGGGCGGGGAATGAGCAGTTCTTC.

This sequence joins TRBV5-1 and TRBJ1-3, with a possible D match to TRBD1 (6 bases). V lost 0 bases to trimming and J lost 4 bases, with 8 bases between them. Germline V lookup: CDR1 SGHRS, CDR2 YFSETQ. This CDR3 contains 14 residues. CDR3 nucleotides: TGCGCCAGCAGCTTGGGGACAGAAGGAAACACCATATATTTT. Protein sequence: CASSLGTEGNTIYF.

V and J are TRBV5-6 and TRBJ2-6; 7 nucleotides line up with TRBD1. The CDR3 runs 15 residues. V dropped 5 bases and J dropped 1; count of bases not matched to a gene: 3. Germline CDR1 and CDR2: SGHDT and YYEEEE. In DNA, the CDR3 is TGTGCCAGCAGAAACAGGGGATCTGGGGCCAACGTCCTGACTTTC. This sequence encodes CASRNRGSGANVLTF.

The chain has TRBV6-5 and TRBJ2-7; D may be TRBD2 (5 bases). CDR3 length: 15 amino acids. V was shortened by 7 bases and J by 0 bases, with 16 bases between the two germline ends. The germline V gene has CDR1 MNHEY and CDR2 SVGAGI. The CDR3 DNA is TGTGCCAGCAAACTCAGCGGTGTGAGCTCCTACGAGCAGTACTTC. It is translated as CASKLSGVSSYEQYF.

This chain uses TRBV27 with TRBJ2-7, with D perhaps TRBD1 (5 bases). In germline, CDR1 is MNHEY, CDR2 SMNVEV (reference sequence). V lost 1 base and J lost 2, with 9 bases in between. CDR3 length equals 14 residues. The CDR3 nucleotides are TGTGCCAGCAGTTTATATCAGGGAACCTACGAGCAGTACTTC. Residues: CASSLYQGTYEQYF.

The chain has TRBV27 and TRBJ2-3, with D maybe TRBD2 (8 bases). Trimming removed 9 bases at V and 2 bases at J, with 18 bases between. The germline V gene encodes CDR1 MNHEY and CDR2 SMNVEV (reference sequence). The CDR3 totals 15 residues. CDR3 protein: CASSGGTRPTDTQYF. Here the CDR3 DNA reads TGTGCCAGTTCAGGGGGGACTAGACCCACAGATACGCAGTATTTT.

The CDR3, as DNA: TGCGCCAGCAGGTCCGGGGGGCGCCCTAGCACAGATACGCAGTATTTT. This encodes CASRSGGRPSTDTQYF. This sequence joins TRBV5-1 and TRBJ2-3; the D gene is possibly TRBD2 (7 bases). Trimming removed 5 bases from V and 0 bases from J, with 16 bases in between. The germline V gene has CDR1 SGHRS and CDR2 YFSETQ. The CDR3 extends over 16 amino acids.

This chain uses TRBV28 with TRBJ1-2; 7 nucleotides align to TRBD1. The CDR3 has 13 residues. Looked up from germline, CDR1 is MDHEN and CDR2 is SYDVKM. Trimming removed 8 bases from V and 8 bases from J; junction bases left unmatched: 11. For the CDR3, the DNA is TGTGCCAGCGGGAACAGGGGCCTTCGGGGCTACACCTTC. This codes for CASGNRGLRGYTF.

The table lists this clone with a few counts. This rearrangement joins TRBV28 to TRBJ1-2; D remains ambiguous. Trimming left V 7 bases short and J 7 bases short, with 10 bases between. Germline loops: CDR1 MDHEN, CDR2 SYDVKM. The CDR3 extends over 11 amino acids. The CDR3 sequence: CASTSDRGYTF. As DNA, the CDR3 is TGTGCCAGCACCTCAGATCGTGGCTACACCTTC.

The chain recombines TRBV2 with TRBJ2-7, with D maybe TRBD1 (6 bases). The germline gives CDR1 SNHLY, CDR2 FYNNEI. V was clipped by 6 bases and J by 2 bases, with 11 bases between them. The CDR3 is 13 amino acids. The CDR3 bases are TGTGCCAGCAGGTTACAGGGAACCTACGAGCAGTACTTC. Translated, it gives CASRLQGTYEQYF.